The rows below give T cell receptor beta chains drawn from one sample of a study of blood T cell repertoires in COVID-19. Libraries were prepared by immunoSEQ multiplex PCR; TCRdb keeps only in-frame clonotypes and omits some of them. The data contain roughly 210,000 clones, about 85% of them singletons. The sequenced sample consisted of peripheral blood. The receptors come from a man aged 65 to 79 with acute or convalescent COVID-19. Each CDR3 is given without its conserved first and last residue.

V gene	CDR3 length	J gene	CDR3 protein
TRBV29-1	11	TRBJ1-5	SVEGGRGQPQH
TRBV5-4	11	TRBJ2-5	ASSLESPVTQY
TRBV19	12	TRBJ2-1	ASSKDRGYNEQF
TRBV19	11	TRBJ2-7	ASRDRQTYEQY
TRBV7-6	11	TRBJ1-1	ASSFRGGTEAF
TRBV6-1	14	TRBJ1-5	ASSEGQGRANQPQH
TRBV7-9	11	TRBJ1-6	ASRFPGNSPLH
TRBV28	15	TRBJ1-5	ASSLFRGEGRNQPQH
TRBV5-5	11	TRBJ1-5	ASSRDSNQPQH
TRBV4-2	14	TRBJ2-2	ASSQATGGNTGELF
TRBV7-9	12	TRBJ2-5	ASSLSGGTETQY
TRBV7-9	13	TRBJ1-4	ASSLRQGKGEKLF
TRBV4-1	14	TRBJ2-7	ASSQDSRGSSYEQY
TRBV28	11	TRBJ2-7	ASSLLGGYEQY
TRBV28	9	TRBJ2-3	ASSFGTGVY
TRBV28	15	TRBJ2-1	ASIGQGQGLNFNEQF
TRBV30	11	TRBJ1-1	AWSRDWNTEAF
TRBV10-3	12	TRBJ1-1	ATSRDREYTEAF
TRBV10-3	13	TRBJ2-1	AIGQYSGSFNEQF
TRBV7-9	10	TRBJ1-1	ASSLESGEAF
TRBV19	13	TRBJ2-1	ASSTSGTGGSEQF
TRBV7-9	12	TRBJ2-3	ATSLAGGVDTQY
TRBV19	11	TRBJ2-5	ASSIGRTETQY
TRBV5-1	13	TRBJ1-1	ASSLVLGEGTEAF
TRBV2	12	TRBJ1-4	ASSGQESYEKLF